Detailed here is one T cell receptor beta chain. The antigen remains undetermined. The CDR3 consists of 13 residues. CDR1 and CDR2 from the germline V gene are SGHDN and FVKESK. Trimming took 2 bases from V and 3 from J, leaving 7 bases between them. This sample is part of a study of cytotoxic CD8 clonotypes in ibrutinib-treated CLL. Background on the study: The patient breakdown showed ten to eleven relapsed/refractory and approximately 15 treatment-naive cases, with approximately 18 IGHV unmutated. Timing of response sample collection was a median approximately twelve months after treatment start, with a range of 6 to 36.

The study's findings and limits: Public clonotypes were rare and shrank or held steady on treatment.

TCRdb's copy holds only in-frame clones and misses some; the assay was immunoSEQ multiplex PCR. The sample has tens of thousands of clones, roughly 50% seen once. This specimen was PBMCs, taken after 12 months of ibrutinib treatment. V and J are TRBV14 and TRBJ1-1; D is uncertain. The sequence came from a human donor with chronic lymphocytic leukemia. The CDR3: CASSQHPDTEAFF. The CDR3, as DNA: TGTGCCAGCAGCCAACACCCAGACACTGAAGCTTTCTTT.